A single sample is the source of the 16 T cell receptor beta chains below, sequenced in a study of CD8+ T cells in alopecia areata. Treatment given: oral pan-JAK inhibitor, 5-10 mg twice daily. Sequencing templates came from extracted RNA that was reverse transcribed into cDNA. Clones were read by immunoSEQ multiplex PCR, and TCRdb kept only the in-frame ones, dropping some. The table records about 110,000 clones, around 84% of them present only once. The sample here was CD8+ T cells sorted from blood, taken at week 24, from a patient treated with tofacitinib. These receptors were collected from a human donor with alopecia areata.

V is TRBV4-2 and J is TRBJ2-2; D possibly matches TRBD1 or TRBD2 (5 bases each). CDR3 length: 19 amino acids. Trimming removed 0 bases from V and 3 bases from J, with 20 bases in between. Germline V gene sequence: CDR1 LGHNA, CDR2 YNFKEQ. In DNA, the CDR3 is TGTGCCAGCAGCCAAGACGGGGTGGCAGGGTCCGGGGACACCGGGGAGCTGTTTTTT. It yields the protein CASSQDGVAGSGDTGELFF.

The chain has TRBV25-1 and TRBJ2-1; D is ambiguous. The V end lost 5 bases, the J end lost 4 bases, and 0 bases lay between the germline ends. There are 10 residues in the CDR3. Per germline, CDR1 MGHDK and CDR2 SYGVNS. As DNA, the CDR3 is TGTGCCAGCAGTTACAATGAGCAGTTCTTC. Encoded protein: CASSYNEQFF.

This clone was picked up one time. The chain joins TRBV6-5 to TRBJ1-1; TRBD1 is a possible D gene (6 bases). Trimming removed 2 bases at V and 4 bases at J, with 11 bases between. The CDR3 extends over 14 amino acids. The V gene's germline CDR1 is MNHEY and CDR2 SVGAGI. The CDR3 sequence is CASSYAGESTEAFF. CDR3 nucleotides: TGTGCCAGCAGTTACGCAGGGGAAAGCACTGAAGCTTTCTTT.

The sample holds one count of this clone. This sequence joins TRBV5-6 and TRBJ1-1, with D hard to call. In germline, CDR1 is SGHDT, CDR2 YYEEEE. Between the trimmed V and J ends, which lost 4 bases and 11 bases, there was a span of 18 bases. The length of the CDR3 is 13 residues. The CDR3: CASSAAERGSAFF. In nucleotides, the CDR3 is TGTGCCAGCAGCGCAGCCGAGCGGGGTAGTGCTTTCTTT.

V usage is TRBV7-9 and J usage is TRBJ1-1; D not certain. Germline assignment: CDR1 SEHNR and CDR2 FQNEAQ (reference sequence). V was clipped by 1 base and J by 4 bases, with 10 bases between them. This CDR3 spans 14 amino acids. DNA for the CDR3: TGTGCCAGCAGCTTAGTCAGGCTGGGCACTGAAGCTTTCTTT. It is translated as CASSLVRLGTEAFF.

V and J are TRBV13 and TRBJ1-1, with 8 bases lining up with TRBD1. The V and J ends lost 5 bases and 5 bases, in that order; junction bases with no gene match: 7. Germline V lookup: CDR1 PRHDT, CDR2 FYEKMQ (reference sequence). This CDR3 has 14 residues. CDR3 in DNA: TGTGCCAGCAGCCCCCCCGACAGGGGTACTGAAGCTTTCTTT. Protein product: CASSPPDRGTEAFF.

V and J are TRBV7-9 and TRBJ1-2; tentative D call: TRBD1 (5 bases). V shed 1 base and J shed 4 bases, with 16 bases lying between them. Germline values: CDR1 SEHNR, CDR2 FQNEAQ (reference sequence). This CDR3 is built from 16 residues. The CDR3 here is CASSLEVGRDLYGYTF. CDR3 bases: TGTGCCAGCAGCTTAGAAGTTGGCAGGGACCTCTATGGCTACACCTTC.

This chain joins TRBV4-3 and TRBJ2-2; no clear D gene. Germline V gene lookup returns CDR1 LGHNA and CDR2 YSLEER. V was trimmed by 0 bases and J by 2 bases, leaving 1 base between them. CDR3 length: 13 amino acids. In DNA form, the CDR3 reads TGCGCCAGCAGCCAAGATAACACCGGGGAGCTGTTTTTT. It encodes CASSQDNTGELFF.

The genes are TRBV4-2 and TRBJ2-3, with TRBD2 identical over 9 bases. V was clipped by 0 bases and J by 4 bases; unmatched bases: 5. This CDR3 spans 16 amino acids. Germline assignment: CDR1 LGHNA and CDR2 YNFKEQ. This CDR3 reads CASSQEWTSDSDTQYF. As DNA, the CDR3 is TGTGCCAGCAGCCAAGAATGGACTAGCGATTCAGATACGCAGTATTTT.

This chain uses TRBV14 with TRBJ2-5; 9 positions match TRBD2. With 3 bases clipped from V and 1 base from J, the junction kept 3 bases outside the gene matches. Germline V gene data show CDR1 as SGHDN and CDR2 as FVKESK. CDR3 length: 15 amino acids. The CDR3 loop reads CASSQSGGLQETQYF. In DNA form, the CDR3 reads TGTGCCAGCAGCCAGAGCGGGGGGCTCCAAGAGACCCAGTACTTC. Variable domain in full (rest from reference TRBV14 and TRBJ2-5): EAGVTQFPSHSVIEKGQTVTLRCDPISGHDNLYWYRRVMGKEIKFLLHFVKESKQDESGMPNNRFLAERTGGTYSTLKVQPAELEDSGVYFCASSQSGGLQETQYFGPGTRLLVL.

This sequence joins TRBV27 and TRBJ2-2; D call uncertain. In germline, CDR1 is MNHEY, CDR2 SMNVEV (reference sequence). CDR3 length equals 12 residues. Trimming cost V 0 bases and J 6 bases, with 2 bases left between them. CDR3 bases: TGTGCCAGCAGTTTATCGGCCGGGGAGCTGTTTTTT. It yields the protein CASSLSAGELFF.

The chain is built from TRBV2 and TRBJ2-2; TRBD1 is a possible D gene (6 bases). The V gene's germline CDR1 is SNHLY and CDR2 FYNNEI. This CDR3 has 13 residues. Trimming left V 9 bases short and J 6 bases short, with 14 bases between. The CDR3 DNA sequence: TGTGCCAGTCAGGGGCAAAGGGCCGGGGAGCTGTTTTTT. Protein: CASQGQRAGELFF.

This clone came up once. The genes are TRBV7-2 and TRBJ2-7, with TRBD1 matching 8 bases. This CDR3 is 17 amino acids long. Germline loops: CDR1 SGHTA, CDR2 FQGNSA. J lost 4 bases, V lost 1 base, and 12 bases had no gene match. The DNA for the CDR3 is TGTGCCAGCAGCTTAGACCGGACAGGGAGGATCCCATACGAGCAGTACTTC. This sequence encodes CASSLDRTGRIPYEQYF.

The chain links TRBV7-9 to TRBJ1-1; D is ambiguous. V shed 5 bases and J shed 0 bases, with 13 bases lying between them. This CDR3 has 15 residues. Per the germline V gene, CDR1 is SEHNR and CDR2 is FQNEAQ (reference sequence). CDR3 region: CASSTGGFVNTEAFF. The CDR3, as DNA: TGTGCCAGCAGCACCGGAGGGTTCGTGAACACTGAAGCTTTCTTT. Complete variable domain (other parts from reference TRBV7-9 and TRBJ1-1): DTGVSQNPRHKITKRGQNVTFRCDPISEHNRLYWYRQTLGQGPEFLTYFQNEAQLEKSRLLSDRFSAERPKGSFSTLEIQRTEQGDSAMYLCASSTGGFVNTEAFFGQGTRLTVV.

This chain uses TRBV4-3 with TRBJ2-1; 14 nucleotides align to TRBD2. The CDR3 runs 18 residues. V trimming: 0 bases; J trimming: 6 bases; junction bases outside the gene matches: 7. Germline CDR1 reads LGHNA; CDR2 reads YSLEER. The CDR3 nucleotides read TGCGCCAGCAGCCAAGACCGCGGACTAGCGGGGGGTCGCAATGAGCAGTTCTTC. It encodes CASSQDRGLAGGRNEQFF.

V gene TRBV2 combines with J gene TRBJ2-7; TRBD1 aligns across 7 bases. This CDR3 comprises 14 residues. The germline V gene has CDR1 SNHLY and CDR2 FYNNEI. J lost 7 bases, V lost 6 bases, and 12 bases had no gene match. For the CDR3, the DNA is TGTGCCAGCAGGGGGACAGCTGTTTTAGAGGAGCAGTACTTC. It codes for CASRGTAVLEEQYF.